This TCR beta chain was sequenced for a study of radiation and T cells in renal cell carcinoma. For the study at large: Nephrectomy followed 15 Gy stereotactic body radiation by 4 weeks.

Time point here: blood 2 weeks post-SBRT. The treatment: 15 Gy SBRT to primary tumor, nephrectomy 4 weeks later. The patient's renal cell carcinoma had clear cell pathology. Points on this clone: Its cognate antigen is unknown.

Only in-frame clones appear in the TCRdb table, and some are missing; sequencing was by immunoSEQ multiplex PCR. Of more than 65,000 clones in the sample, approximately 86% were seen once. Study results and limitations: Top tumor clonotypes rose in blood 2 weeks post-radiation, then contracted. Baseline intratumoral clonotype presence is unknown without pretreatment biopsies.

The CDR3 totals 13 residues. Germline V gene lookup returns CDR1 MDHEN and CDR2 SYDVKM. V lost 7 bases and J lost 10, with 14 bases in between. The material was blood, obtained from a patient whose treatment included radiotherapy and nephrectomy. This TCR came from a woman in her 50s with renal cell carcinoma. The chain uses TRBV28 and TRBJ1-6; D remains ambiguous. The CDR3 spells CASTLASYSPLHF. As DNA, the CDR3 is TGTGCCAGCACCTTAGCGTCCTACTCACCCCTCCACTTT.